The 25 T cell receptor beta chains presented below share a single source sample, sequenced in a study of blood T cell repertoires in COVID-19. Produced via immunoSEQ multiplex PCR; TCRdb's table is partial and in-frame only. The sample holds over 100,000 clones, just under 85% seen once. Specimen: peripheral blood. The receptors here all came from a woman over 75 with active or convalescent COVID-19.

The count of this clone is one. The rearrangement links TRBV9 to TRBJ1-2, with TRBD1 matching over 9 bases. Losses at the gene ends were 5 bases for V and 1 base for J; bases not matched to a gene: 3. CDR3 length: 14 residues. Looked up from germline, CDR1 is SGDLS and CDR2 is YYNGEE. CDR3 sequence: CASRGQGGNYGYTF. The CDR3 bases are TGTGCCAGCAGGGGACAGGGAGGTAACTATGGCTACACCTTC.

The chain has TRBV5-8 and TRBJ1-1; D unclear. The CDR3 runs to 13 residues. Per germline, CDR1 SGHTS and CDR2 YDEGEE. The V end lost 0 bases, the J end lost 6 bases, and 9 bases lay between the germline ends. As DNA, the CDR3 is TGTGCCAGCAGCTTGGTTCGGGGAGCTGAAGCTTTCTTT. This translates into CASSLVRGAEAFF.

The J gene is TRBJ1-5, the V gene TRBV4-2, with 9 bases aligning to TRBD1. Germline CDR1 LGHNA, CDR2 YNFKEQ. The CDR3 is 15 amino acids. The V and J ends lost 4 bases and 5 bases, in that order; junction bases with no gene match: 6. The CDR3: CASSPRDREDQPQHF. The CDR3 DNA is TGTGCCAGCAGCCCCCGGGACAGGGAAGATCAGCCCCAGCATTTT.

This clone was seen at least ten times. Relative to the germline gene, one junction end is altered; a read error may explain this. The V call is TRBV19, the J call TRBJ1-5, with 8 bases that match TRBD1. Germline loops: CDR1 LNHDA, CDR2 SQIVND (reference sequence). The CDR3 has 14 residues. The CDR3 DNA sequence: TGTGCCAGTAGAGACGACAGGGGCAAGCAGCCCCAGCATTTT. Amino acids: CASRDDRGKQPQHF.

The genes are TRBV2 and TRBJ2-7; 8 nucleotides match TRBD1. The CDR3 has 13 amino acids. The germline V gene encodes CDR1 SNHLY and CDR2 FYNNEI. V shed 4 bases and J 3 bases; nucleotides not matched to a gene: 2. CDR3 protein: CASSVDRGYEQYF. The CDR3 bases are TGTGCCAGCAGTGTAGACAGGGGCTACGAGCAGTACTTC.

This chain links TRBV3-1 (or the pseudogene TRBV3-2) with TRBJ2-1; D may be TRBD1 (6 bases). V lost 1 base and J lost 3, with 16 bases in between. The CDR3 consists of 17 residues. The germline CDR1 and CDR2 sequences are LGHDT and YNNKEL (reference sequence). In nucleotides, the CDR3 is TGTGCCAGCAGCCAAGTTCCCGGGACACCGATCTACAATGAGCAGTTCTTC. Residues: CASSQVPGTPIYNEQFF.

The chain joins TRBV28 to TRBJ1-6, with D hard to call. Trimming cost V 6 bases and J 8 bases, with 8 bases left between them. Germline values: CDR1 MDHEN, CDR2 SYDVKM. The CDR3 is 12 residues long. In nucleotides, the CDR3 is TGTGCCAGCAGGGTTCGGGATTCACCCCTCCACTTT. Amino acid sequence: CASRVRDSPLHF.

The chain combines TRBV30 with TRBJ2-3; 8 nucleotides align to TRBD2. This CDR3 has 13 residues. V was pared by 0 bases and J by 5 bases, with 1 base of the junction left unmatched. Germline CDR1 and CDR2: GTSNPN and SVGIG (reference sequence). The CDR3 reads CAWSVRGGDTQYF. In DNA form, the CDR3 reads TGTGCCTGGAGTGTACGGGGGGGAGATACGCAGTATTTT.

This clone appeared a single time. The chain is built from TRBV9 and TRBJ1-6; D remains ambiguous. Germline CDR1 SGDLS, CDR2 YYNGEE. V lost 0 bases and J 6 bases, leaving 10 bases between the germline ends. The CDR3 contains 15 residues. CDR3 nucleotide sequence: TGTGCCAGCAGCGTAGCTCCAGACTCTAATTCACCCCTCCACTTT. Its translation: CASSVAPDSNSPLHF.

V is TRBV11-2 and J is TRBJ2-5, with a weak D call TRBD2 (5 bases). CDR3 size: 17 residues. Germline V CDR1 and CDR2: SGHAT, FQNNGV. V was shortened by 5 bases and J by 4 bases, with 23 bases between the two germline ends. The CDR3 DNA follows: TGTGCCAGCAGCCGTACGGGGTCTGGGTACGGTCGAGAGACCCAGTACTTC. Translated, it gives CASSRTGSGYGRETQYF.

This chain joins TRBV2 and TRBJ2-7; tentative D call: TRBD1 (5 bases). CDR1 and CDR2 from the germline V gene are SNHLY and FYNNEI. Trimming took off 7 bases at V and 1 base at J, with 11 bases between the two ends. This CDR3 is built from 13 residues. The CDR3 DNA follows: TGTGCCAGCACTCAGGGTGGGTCCTACGAGCAGTACTTC. Translating it yields CASTQGGSYEQYF.

The chain combines TRBV27 with TRBJ2-5; TRBD1 aligns across 8 bases. The CDR3 runs to 14 residues. V shed 3 bases and J 2 bases; nucleotides not matched to a gene: 2. Germline-derived CDR1 and CDR2 are MNHEY and SMNVEV (reference sequence). Here the CDR3 DNA reads TGTGCCAGCAGTTTCTGGGACAGGCAAGAGACCCAGTACTTC. Protein product: CASSFWDRQETQYF.

The rearrangement uses TRBV5-1 and TRBJ2-7; TRBD1 agrees at 7 bases. Trimming cost V 3 bases and J 6 bases; bases outside gene matches: 6. This CDR3 contains 13 residues. The germline V gene encodes CDR1 SGHRS and CDR2 YFSETQ. CDR3 in DNA: TGCGCCAGCAGCTACGAACAGGGGCTCGAGCAGTACTTC. This gives the protein CASSYEQGLEQYF.

V and J are TRBV18 and TRBJ1-5; 8 nucleotides agree with TRBD1. The junction had 8 bases not matched to a gene; V was cut back by 9 bases and J by 4 bases. The V gene's germline CDR1 is KGHSH and CDR2 LQKENI. CDR3 length: 14 amino acids. The CDR3 is CASCDRGGNQPQHF. CDR3 DNA: TGTGCCAGTTGCGACAGGGGTGGGAATCAGCCCCAGCATTTT. Together with reference TRBV18 and TRBJ1-5, the CDR3 gives the full variable domain: NAGVMQNPRHLVRRRGQEARLRCSPMKGHSHVYWYRQLPEEGLKFMVYLQKENIIDESGMPKERFSAEFPKEGPSILRIQQVVRGDSAAYFCASCDRGGNQPQHFGDGTRLSIL.

The chain joins TRBV7-2 to TRBJ1-3, with D hard to call. V lost 6 bases to trimming and J lost 1 base, with 7 bases between them. Germline values: CDR1 SGHTA, CDR2 FQGNSA. The CDR3 consists of 13 residues. The CDR3 region is CASRANSGNTIYF. CDR3 in DNA: TGTGCCAGCAGGGCAAATTCTGGAAACACCATATATTTT.

This clone was seen only a few times. The chain links TRBV7-9 to TRBJ2-3; the match to TRBD2 covers 9 bases. The germline V gene encodes CDR1 SEHNR and CDR2 FQNEAQ (reference sequence). The V and J ends lost 2 bases and 6 bases, in that order; junction bases with no gene match: 15. The CDR3 is 18 residues long. CDR3 in DNA: TGTGCCAGCAGCTTATCTGGTGGGCGGGGGGGCTTGTCGGATACGCAGTATTTT. Translation: CASSLSGGRGGLSDTQYF.

The rearrangement joins TRBV21-1 to TRBJ1-4; TRBD1 was called by the table and not checked on the DNA. TRBV21-1 is flagged as a pseudogene. This CDR3 region has 12 residues. The CDR3 here is CASSKGQGKLFF. In DNA form, the CDR3 reads TGTGCCAGCAGCAAAGGTCAGGGAAAACTGTTTTTT.

The chain couples TRBV10-3 to TRBJ2-2; 8 positions agree with TRBD2. Germline CDR1 and CDR2: ENHRY and SYGVKD. The CDR3 totals 15 residues. After removal of 4 bases from V and 1 base from J, the junction contained 2 bases not matched to a gene. DNA for the CDR3: TGTGCCATCAGTGCGAGCGGGGGGAACACCGGGGAGCTGTTTTTT. Translating gives CAISASGGNTGELFF.

The chain combines TRBV28 with TRBJ2-7; D remains unclear. Germline CDR1 and CDR2: MDHEN and SYDVKM. This CDR3 is built from 12 residues. V lost 4 bases, J lost 4 bases, and 8 bases lay in between. Here the CDR3 DNA reads TGTGCCAGCAGTTCCGACTTATACGAGCAGTACTTC. Protein sequence: CASSSDLYEQYF.

In its sample, this clone was seen many times. V is TRBV7-9 and J is TRBJ2-7; 7 nucleotides match TRBD1. The CDR3 runs 17 residues. The germline CDR1 and CDR2 sequences are SEHNR and FQNEAQ (reference sequence). V shed 5 bases, J shed 0 bases, and the junction held 13 bases outside the gene matches. CDR3 DNA: TGTGCCAGCAGCCCTCCCTTCTGGACAGGATTCTCCTACGAGCAGTACTTC. It is translated as CASSPPFWTGFSYEQYF.

V is TRBV3-1 (or the pseudogene TRBV3-2) and J is TRBJ2-3, with 10 bases that match TRBD2. Germline V CDR1 and CDR2: LGHDT, YNNKEL (reference sequence). The CDR3 length is 18 residues. The trim removed 1 base at V and 2 bases at J, leaving 9 bases unmatched. CDR3 DNA: TGTGCCAGCAGCCAAGGGCCGGGACTAGCGAATACCACAGATACGCAGTATTTT. This codes for CASSQGPGLANTTDTQYF.

This clone appeared a few times. The rearrangement joins TRBV7-2 to TRBJ2-5, with 7 nucleotides matching TRBD2. Per the germline V gene, CDR1 is SGHTA and CDR2 is FQGNSA. The V and J ends lost 5 bases and 9 bases, in that order; junction bases with no gene match: 9. The CDR3 contains 13 residues. In DNA form, the CDR3 reads TGTGCCAGCAGCGCCAGCGGGGCCCCGGCCCAGTACTTC. This codes for CASSASGAPAQYF.

The chain joins TRBV28 to TRBJ1-5, with D perhaps matching TRBD1 (6 bases). This CDR3 has 16 residues. V lost 4 bases and J 3 bases, leaving 16 bases between the germline ends. The germline V gene has CDR1 MDHEN and CDR2 SYDVKM. CDR3 sequence reads: CASSSPLDRINQPQHF. Here the CDR3 DNA reads TGTGCCAGCAGTTCACCCCTGGACAGAATCAATCAGCCCCAGCATTTT.

This clone was observed a single time. This rearrangement joins TRBV10-1 to TRBJ1-6, with D uncertain. Germline V lookup: CDR1 WNHNN, CDR2 SYGVQD (reference sequence). The CDR3 totals 13 residues. V lost 8 bases and J 7 bases, leaving 12 bases between the germline ends. The CDR3 spells CASQNRRNSPLHF. The CDR3 region has the DNA TGCGCCAGCCAAAACCGGAGGAATTCACCCCTCCACTTT.

The chain recombines TRBV9 with TRBJ2-1; TRBD2 is a possible D gene (5 bases). The V gene lost 0 bases and the J gene lost 2 bases, with 12 bases spanning the gap. Per the germline V gene, CDR1 is SGDLS and CDR2 is YYNGEE. The CDR3 sequence is 16 residues long. The CDR3 region is CASSVGAGLTYNEQFF. The CDR3 nucleotides are TGTGCCAGCAGCGTAGGGGCAGGACTTACCTACAATGAGCAGTTCTTC.